This is a list of T cell receptor beta chains from one sample in a study of T cell responses to AZD1222 COVID-19 vaccine. The assay was immunoSEQ multiplex PCR, and TCRdb's table has in-frame clones only and misses some. This table has 100,000 to 120,000 clones, 65% to 85% appearing once. The specimen comprised peripheral blood, sampled on day 0 of AZD1222 vaccination. These receptors came from an adult in good health. The CDR3 runs from the conserved cysteine through the conserved F or W. D genes are given only for firm matches. Clone size is shown for a subset of rows, as once, few, many or a class of expanded clone.

j_gene,abundance,v_gene,d_gene,CDR3aa,CDR3nt
TRBJ1-6,-,TRBV18,TRBD1,CASSPPGQWNSPLHF,TGTGCCAGCTCACCACCGGGACAGTGGAATTCACCCCTCCACTTT
TRBJ2-1,-,TRBV7-8,-,CASSLGSSYNEQFF,TGTGCCAGCAGCTTAGGGAGCTCCTACAATGAGCAGTTCTTC
TRBJ2-3,-,TRBV15,TRBD1,CATSRTGTGTDTQYF,TGTGCCACCAGCAGGACCGGGACAGGGACAGATACGCAGTATTTT
TRBJ2-5,-,TRBV5-1,TRBD1,CASSFPGDRGVETQYF,TGCGCCAGCAGCTTTCCCGGGGACAGGGGGGTAGAGACCCAGTACTTC
TRBJ2-2,-,TRBV5-1,TRBD1,CASSFAHRGPGELFF,TGCGCCAGCAGTTTCGCTCACAGGGGGCCGGGGGAGCTGTTTTTT
TRBJ1-5,-,TRBV5-6,-,CASSLYGSNQPQHF,TGTGCCAGCAGCTTGTATGGTAGCAATCAGCCCCAGCATTTT
TRBJ1-1,once,TRBV5-6,-,CASSIKRGKAFF,TGTGCCAGCAGCATCAAAAGGGGTAAAGCTTTCTTT
TRBJ2-5,-,TRBV7-3,TRBD2,CASSPSGGAETQYF,TGTGCCAGCAGCCCTAGCGGGGGGGCGGAGACCCAGTACTTC
TRBJ1-2,-,TRBV19,-,CASSIVGTGSSYGYTF,TGTGCCAGTAGTATAGTAGGCACAGGGTCGAGCTATGGCTACACCTTC
TRBJ2-1,-,TRBV5-1,TRBD1,CASRRTGRNEQFF,TGCGCCAGCAGGAGGACAGGAAGGAATGAGCAGTTCTTC
TRBJ2-3,few,TRBV11-2,TRBD2,CASSFSWASGGRSTDTQYF,TGTGCCAGCAGCTTCAGTTGGGCTAGCGGGGGGCGAAGCACAGATACGCAGTATTTT
TRBJ2-2,-,TRBV5-5,TRBD1,CASSSTGTGGGELFF,TGTGCCAGCAGCTCAACCGGGACAGGGGGTGGGGAGCTGTTTTTT
TRBJ2-7,-,TRBV30,-,CAWSGSSSYEQYF,TGTGCCTGGAGTGGTAGCAGTTCCTACGAGCAGTACTTC
TRBJ2-1,-,TRBV6-5,TRBD1,CASSYSSQGARREQFF,TGTGCCAGCAGTTACTCGTCCCAGGGGGCGCGGCGTGAGCAGTTCTTC
TRBJ2-2,-,TRBV24-1,TRBD1,CATSDRDRADTGELFF,TGTGCCACCAGTGACAGGGACAGGGCGGACACCGGGGAGCTGTTTTTT
TRBJ1-1,-,TRBV12-3/TRBV12-4,-,CASSSDRNTEAFF,TGTGCCAGCAGCTCTGACAGGAACACTGAAGCTTTCTTT
TRBJ1-1,medium-sized,TRBV3-1/TRBV3-2,-,CASSQDLGLANTEAFF,TGTGCCAGCAGCCAAGATCTTGGCCTTGCGAACACTGAAGCTTTCTTT